This T cell receptor (beta chain) was sequenced during a study of T-cell reconstitution after alpha-beta-depleted transplantation in children. This clonotype was seen many times. TCRbeta library preparation incorporated unique molecular identifiers. TCRdb passed the PCR reads through MiXCR, listing each CDR3 protein once. The profile shows around 370,000 distinct CDR3 sequences, about a tenth of them singletons. The source is a human donor who donated a stem cell graft to a child with acute lymphoblastic leukemia. The material was PBMCs from the stem cell graft donor, obtained from the stem cell graft.

The CDR3: CASSPLGSYEQYF. The CDR3, as DNA: TGTGCCAGCAGTCCGTTGGGGTCCTACGAGCAGTACTTC. This chain connects TRBV27 to TRBJ2-7; D ambiguous. The CDR3 sequence is 13 residues long. V lost 5 bases and J lost 1, with 9 bases in between. The germline V gene encodes CDR1 MNHEY and CDR2 SMNVEV (reference sequence).